Listed below are T cell receptor beta chains from one sample, sequenced in a study of spatial heterogeneity in lung cancer. TCRdb recomputed calls from the 5' RACE reads with MiXCR, one row per CDR3 protein. Of about 12,000 distinct CDR3 sequences in the sample, about 15% were seen once. The source material was PBMCs, sampled at surgery. These TCRs come from a male donor with early-stage non-small cell lung cancer. CDR3s include the opening cysteine and the closing phenylalanine or tryptophan. D genes are given only for firm matches. The listing skips clone size in some rows; elsewhere it reads once, few, many or a size class.

>TRBJ2-1|TRBV29-1|.|.
CSVEDLLRNEQFF
TGCAGCGTTGAAGATCTTTTGAGGAATGAGCAGTTCTTC
>TRBJ1-2|TRBV9|.|TRBD1
CASGYSQGQGKDYGYTF
TGTGCCAGCGGCTATTCACAGGGGCAGGGGAAGGACTATGGCTACACCTTC
>TRBJ2-3|TRBV5-1|.|TRBD1
CASSLDGQGADTQYF
TGCGCCAGCAGCTTGGACGGACAGGGGGCAGATACGCAGTATTTT
>TRBJ2-7|TRBV3-1|.|.
CASSPVGEPPYEQYF
TGTGCCAGCAGCCCGGTGGGGGAGCCTCCCTACGAGCAGTACTTC
>TRBJ1-1|TRBV6-6|few|TRBD1
CASSRTGENTEAFF
TGTGCCAGCAGCCGGACAGGGGAGAACACTGAAGCTTTCTTT
>TRBJ2-1|TRBV29-1|few|TRBD2
CSVDWGGNEQFF
TGCAGCGTTGATTGGGGGGGGAATGAGCAGTTCTTC
>TRBJ2-5|TRBV20-1|.|.
CSVSGHSSETQYF
TGCAGTGTCTCGGGACATTCATCAGAGACCCAGTACTTC
>TRBJ1-6|TRBV5-1|.|.
CASSSTEPNSPLHF
TGCGCCAGCAGCTCTACGGAGCCCAATTCACCCCTCCACTTT
>TRBJ1-4|TRBV10-2|many|.
CASSSGSRNEKLFF
TGCGCCAGCAGCTCAGGTTCACGTAATGAAAAACTGTTTTTT
>TRBJ1-2|TRBV2|.|.
CASTGTLFNYGYTF
TGTGCCAGCACTGGGACACTATTTAACTATGGCTACACCTTC
>TRBJ1-2|TRBV28|few|.
CASSLRGSLREGYYGYTF
TGTGCCAGCAGTTTAAGGGGGAGCCTCAGGGAGGGGTACTATGGCTACACCTTC
>TRBJ2-3|TRBV6-5|few|.
CASRTSSGARTDTQYF
TGTGCCAGCAGGACGTCATCTGGGGCTCGCACAGATACGCAGTATTTT
>TRBJ2-1|TRBV11-2|few|.
CASSLTLFGEQFF
TGTGCCAGCAGCTTAACCCTCTTTGGGGAGCAGTTCTTC
>TRBJ2-7|TRBV6-2/TRBV6-3|.|.
CASSWTHNYEQYF
TGTGCCAGCAGTTGGACACACAACTACGAGCAGTACTTC
>TRBJ2-3|TRBV4-3|many|.
CASSQESTDTQYF
TGCGCCAGCAGCCAAGAGTCCACAGATACGCAGTATTTT
>TRBJ1-2|TRBV27|.|.
CASSLQWPVTNYGYTF
TGTGCCAGCAGTTTGCAATGGCCAGTTACAAACTATGGCTACACCTTC
>TRBJ2-3|TRBV11-2|few|.
CASRYLGDTQYF
TGTGCCAGCAGATACCTTGGTGATACGCAGTATTTT
>TRBJ1-4|TRBV10-3|few|.
CAISATGSNEKLFF
TGTGCCATCAGTGCGACAGGTTCTAATGAAAAACTGTTTTTT
>TRBJ2-7|TRBV6-2/TRBV6-3|few|.
CASSYRDINYEQYF
TGTGCCAGCAGTTACCGGGACATAAACTACGAGCAGTACTTC
>TRBJ1-1|TRBV10-3|.|.
CAISPPGGNTEAFF
TGTGCCATCAGCCCCCCCGGGGGGAACACTGAAGCTTTCTTT
>TRBJ2-1|TRBV3-1|.|TRBD2
CASSLSSGGAYEFF
TGTGCCAGCAGCCTCTCTAGCGGGGGGGCATATGAGTTCTTC
>TRBJ1-2|TRBV6-2/TRBV6-3|once|.
CASSYSTLTYGYGYTF
TGTGCCAGCAGTTACTCGACCCTGACATACGGCTATGGCTACACCTTC
>TRBJ1-5|TRBV7-2|many|.
CASSLGRDQPQHF
TGTGCCAGCAGCTTAGGGAGGGATCAGCCCCAGCATTTT
>TRBJ2-3|TRBV20-1|.|TRBD1
CSARNRGRQVDTQYF
TGCAGTGCTCGTAACAGGGGAAGGCAGGTGGATACGCAGTATTTT
>TRBJ2-7|TRBV20-1|.|.
CSAQGSGRYEQYF
TGCAGTGCTCAGGGGTCAGGGCGCTACGAGCAGTACTTC
>TRBJ2-3|TRBV7-6|many|.
CASSSRDPGTDTQYF
TGTGCCAGCAGCTCCCGGGACCCTGGCACAGATACGCAGTATTTT
>TRBJ2-7|TRBV7-2|.|.
CASSSRGDFEQYF
TGTGCCAGCAGCTCCCGGGGAGATTTTGAGCAGTACTTC
>TRBJ2-3|TRBV10-3|.|.
CAISGDFGWADTQYF
TGTGCCATCAGCGGGGACTTTGGGTGGGCAGATACGCAGTATTTT
>TRBJ2-7|TRBV20-1|.|TRBD1
CSARDFQGAADYEQYF
TGCAGTGCTAGAGATTTCCAGGGGGCAGCGGACTACGAGCAGTACTTC
>TRBJ2-3|TRBV4-1|medium-sized|TRBD1
CASSLKAGGMTDTQYF
TGCGCCAGCAGCCTCAAAGCAGGGGGCATGACAGATACGCAGTATTTT
>TRBJ1-4|TRBV20-1|.|.
CSARHYNEKLFF
TGCAGTGCTAGACACTATAATGAAAAACTGTTTTTT
>TRBJ2-3|TRBV28|.|.
CASSLRRDTQYF
TGTGCCAGCAGTTTAAGGCGAGATACGCAGTATTTT
>TRBJ2-3|TRBV4-2|few|.
CASSSGLSPADTQYF
TGTGCCAGCTCCTCAGGACTTAGCCCCGCAGATACGCAGTATTTT
>TRBJ2-1|TRBV7-9|.|.
CASSSPGGNEQFF
TGTGCCAGCAGCTCCCCAGGAGGCAATGAGCAGTTCTTC
>TRBJ2-5|TRBV15|few|.
CATSREGGFTTKETQYF
TGTGCCACCAGCAGAGAAGGAGGGTTTACTACTAAGGAGACCCAGTACTTC
>TRBJ2-7|TRBV29-1|.|TRBD1
CSVEASLRQGDYEQYF
TGCAGCGTTGAAGCATCTCTTCGACAGGGGGACTACGAGCAGTACTTC
>TRBJ2-3|TRBV12-3/TRBV12-4|.|.
CASSFRRRYRTDTQYF
TGTGCCAGCAGTTTTCGGCGCCGATACCGCACAGATACGCAGTATTTT
>TRBJ2-3|TRBV24-1|many|TRBD2
CATSDPGGAPDTQYF
TGTGCCACCAGTGACCCCGGGGGGGCCCCAGATACGCAGTATTTT
>TRBJ2-7|TRBV11-2|few|TRBD1
CASSLGTGAPYEQYF
TGTGCCAGCAGCTTAGGGACAGGGGCTCCCTACGAGCAGTACTTC
>TRBJ2-6|TRBV12-3/TRBV12-4|.|TRBD1
CASTRDRGTGANVLTF
TGTGCCAGCACGCGGGACAGGGGGACTGGGGCCAACGTCCTGACTTTC
>TRBJ2-2|TRBV4-1|many|TRBD1
CATTPTQGADGELFF
TGCGCCACCACCCCAACCCAGGGGGCTGACGGGGAGCTGTTTTTT
>TRBJ2-2|TRBV28|many|.
CASSLQGTGELFF
TGTGCCAGCAGTCTTCAGGGCACCGGGGAGCTGTTTTTT
>TRBJ1-2|TRBV7-9|.|.
CASSLGGQLPMSLGYGYTF
TGTGCCAGCAGCTTAGGAGGACAGCTCCCTATGAGCCTAGGCTATGGCTACACCTTC